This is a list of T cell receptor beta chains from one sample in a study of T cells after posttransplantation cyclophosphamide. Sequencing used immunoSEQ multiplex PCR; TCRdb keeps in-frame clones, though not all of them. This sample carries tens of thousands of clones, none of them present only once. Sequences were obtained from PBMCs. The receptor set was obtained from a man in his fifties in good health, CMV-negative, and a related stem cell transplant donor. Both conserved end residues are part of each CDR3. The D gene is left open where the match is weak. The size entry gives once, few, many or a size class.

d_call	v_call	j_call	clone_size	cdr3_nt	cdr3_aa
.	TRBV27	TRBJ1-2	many	TGTGCCAGCAGTTCCACAGAGTTTTATGGCTACACCTTC	CASSSTEFYGYTF
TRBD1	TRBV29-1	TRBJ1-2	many	TGCAGCGTTGGAGGGACAGGGGGCCTCGGCTACACCTTC	CSVGGTGGLGYTF
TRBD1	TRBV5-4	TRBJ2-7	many	TGTGCCAGCAGCCTCGGGACAGGGCAGTACGAGCAGTACTTC	CASSLGTGQYEQYF
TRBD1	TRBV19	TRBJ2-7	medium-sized	TGTGCCAGTAGTATAGGCACAGGGGGGTACGAGCAGTACTTC	CASSIGTGGYEQYF
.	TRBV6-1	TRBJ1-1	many	TGTGCCAGCACTAATACGGGGGGGCTGGGCACTGAAGCTTTCTTT	CASTNTGGLGTEAFF
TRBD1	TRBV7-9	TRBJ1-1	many	TGTGCCAGCAGCCAGGGACAGCAGAACACTGAAGCTTTCTTT	CASSQGQQNTEAFF
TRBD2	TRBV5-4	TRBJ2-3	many	TGTGCCAGCAGCTCCTCGGGACTAGCGGGGGGGGGAACGCAGTATTTT	CASSSSGLAGGGTQYF
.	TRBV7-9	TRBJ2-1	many	TGTGCCAGCAGCCCCAGGGGACTAACCAATGAGCAGTTCTTC	CASSPRGLTNEQFF
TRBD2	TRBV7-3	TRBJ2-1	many	TGTGCCAGCAGCCGCCTAGCGGGAGGATACAATGAGCAGTTCTTC	CASSRLAGGYNEQFF
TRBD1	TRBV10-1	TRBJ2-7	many	TGCGCCAGCAGTACGACAGGGATCGACGAGCAGTACTTC	CASSTTGIDEQYF